The T cell receptor (beta chain) described here comes from a study of control samples from healthy donors and cancer patients. Only in-frame clones appear in the TCRdb table, and some are missing; sequencing was by immunoSEQ multiplex PCR. Among 150,000 to 200,000 clones, just over 85% were seen once, and the ten largest hold about 1.8%. The sequencing input was blood. The clonotype originates from a man younger than 30 in good health.

As DNA, the CDR3 is TGTGCCAGCAGCCGGGACAACTCCTACGAGCAGTACTTC. Protein: CASSRDNSYEQYF. The chain employs TRBV6-5 and TRBJ2-7; weak D call: TRBD1 (6 bases). Trimming pared 6 bases from V and 0 bases from J, leaving 9 bases between. The CDR3 loop spans 13 amino acids. Per the germline V gene, CDR1 is MNHEY and CDR2 is SVGAGI.